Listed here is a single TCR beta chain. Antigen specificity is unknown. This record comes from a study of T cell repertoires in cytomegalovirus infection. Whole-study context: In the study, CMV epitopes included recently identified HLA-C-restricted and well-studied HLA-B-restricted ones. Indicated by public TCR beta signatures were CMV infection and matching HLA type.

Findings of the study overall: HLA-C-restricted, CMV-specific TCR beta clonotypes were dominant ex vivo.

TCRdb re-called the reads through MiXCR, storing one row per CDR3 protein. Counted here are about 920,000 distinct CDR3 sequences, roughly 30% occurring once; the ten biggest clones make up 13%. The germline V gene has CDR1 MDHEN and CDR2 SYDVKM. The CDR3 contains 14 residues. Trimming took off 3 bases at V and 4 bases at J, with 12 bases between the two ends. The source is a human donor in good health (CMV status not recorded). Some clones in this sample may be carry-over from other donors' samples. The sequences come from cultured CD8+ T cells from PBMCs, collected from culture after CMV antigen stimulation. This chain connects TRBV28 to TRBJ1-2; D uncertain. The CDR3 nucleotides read TGTGCCAGCAGTTTTGGGTTGGGCCCCTATGGCTACACCTTC. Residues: CASSFGLGPYGYTF.